Following are 30 T cell receptor beta chains from one sample sequenced in a study of blood T cell repertoires in COVID-19 (dated by TCRdb to the early 2020s). Library preparation used the immunoSEQ multiplex PCR assay. The source is immuneACCESS, and TCRdb retained only in-frame sequences with V and J called. Part of the clones is not carried over; for the studies checked, unresolved V genes explain less than half of this, and the remainder is unexplained. In this sample the table shows 20,000 to 30,000 clones, 75% to 85% of which occur a single time. About 9.4% of the sample lies in the top ten. Sequencing was carried out using peripheral blood. These receptor sequences come from a human donor in a cohort sampled during active COVID-19.

The chain has TRBV16 and TRBJ1-2; 7 bases match TRBD1. The CDR3 spans 14 residues. Germline CDR1 and CDR2: KGHSY and FQNENV. Losses at the gene ends were 1 base for V and 6 bases for J; bases not matched to a gene: 5. CDR3 amino acids: CASSQLQGSNGYTF. Written as DNA, the CDR3 is TGTGCCAGCAGCCAATTACAGGGGTCGAATGGCTACACCTTC.

This clone has a handful of counts. J is TRBJ1-5 and V is TRBV20-1; 9 positions agree with TRBD1. The CDR3 length is 18 residues. Germline CDR1 and CDR2: DFQATT and SNEGSKA (reference sequence). V was clipped by 3 bases and J by 2 bases; unmatched bases: 14. CDR3 DNA: TGCAGTGCTAGTGGGACAGGGCTGGTCGGAGTGGGCAATCAGCCCCAGCATTTT. Protein: CSASGTGLVGVGNQPQHF.

The rearrangement uses TRBV9 and TRBJ2-1; the match to TRBD2 covers 8 bases. This CDR3 is 15 amino acids long. J was trimmed by 4 bases and V by 0 bases; bases with no gene match: 3. CDR1 and CDR2 from the germline V gene are SGDLS and YYNGEE. The CDR3 here is CASSVASGGYNEQFF. The CDR3 nucleotides are TGTGCCAGCAGCGTAGCAAGCGGGGGTTACAATGAGCAGTTCTTC.

The sample holds one count of this clone. The chain uses TRBV5-4 and TRBJ2-5; 9 bases map to TRBD1. The trim removed 4 bases at V and 5 bases at J, leaving 15 bases unmatched. Germline-derived CDR1 and CDR2 are SGHNT and YYREEE (reference sequence). The CDR3 loop spans 17 amino acids. The CDR3 reads CASSPNGGTGWFETQYF. For the CDR3, the DNA is TGTGCCAGCAGCCCCAACGGGGGGACAGGGTGGTTTGAGACCCAGTACTTC. The full variable domain, its missing parts supplied by reference TRBV5-4 and TRBJ2-5, is ETGVTQSPTHLIKTRGQQVTLRCSSQSGHNTVSWYQQALGQGPQFIFQYYREEENGRGNFPPRFSGLQFPNYSSELNVNALELDDSALYLCASSPNGGTGWFETQYFGPGTRLLVL.

The CDR3 loop is CASSLRSGGSGNTIYF. CDR3 DNA sequence: TGTGCCAGCAGTTTACGCAGCGGCGGCTCTGGAAACACCATATATTTT. This chain links TRBV28 with TRBJ1-3; D gene uncertain. V gave up 2 bases and J gave up 0 bases, with 11 bases separating them. There are 16 residues in the CDR3. CDR1 is MDHEN, CDR2 SYDVKM, per germline.

J is TRBJ2-5 and V is TRBV12-3 or TRBV12-4; D remains unclear. CDR3 length equals 13 residues. The ends were cut back, 3 bases at V and 3 bases at J, with 8 bases in the middle. The CDR3 loop reads CASSFKPEETQYF. CDR3 nucleotides: TGTGCCAGCAGTTTCAAGCCTGAAGAGACCCAGTACTTC.

The table lists this clone with a count of one. V is TRBV9 and J is TRBJ2-2, with 8 bases that match TRBD1. Germline CDR1 SGDLS, CDR2 YYNGEE. The trim removed 3 bases at V and 4 bases at J, leaving 8 bases unmatched. The CDR3 is 16 residues long. CDR3 nucleotide sequence: TGTGCCAGCAGCGCTACCGGGACAGGCACCACCGGGGAGCTGTTTTTT. Protein: CASSATGTGTTGELFF.

This sequence joins TRBV7-2 and TRBJ2-2, with TRBD2 identical over 7 bases. Germline loops: CDR1 SGHTA, CDR2 FQGNSA. Trimming cost V 5 bases and J 8 bases; bases outside gene matches: 14. The CDR3 runs 16 residues. The CDR3 loop is CASSLGTSGAVGELFF. CDR3 nucleotides: TGTGCCAGCAGCCTCGGGACCAGCGGGGCGGTAGGGGAGCTGTTTTTT.

This chain joins TRBV7-3 and TRBJ2-2, with 8 bases aligning to TRBD2. The length of the CDR3 is 19 residues. Germline V gives CDR1 SGHTA, CDR2 FQGTGA. V trimming: 2 bases; J trimming: 4 bases; junction bases outside the gene matches: 15. The chain's CDR3 is CASSLLFYRSGGSTGELFF. The DNA for the CDR3 is TGTGCCAGCAGCTTACTCTTTTATCGGAGCGGGGGAAGCACCGGGGAGCTGTTTTTT.

This clone was counted only a few times. This sequence joins TRBV7-3 and TRBJ2-7; 7 bases map to TRBD1. The CDR3 runs 14 residues. From germline, CDR1 is SGHTA and CDR2 FQGTGA. V gave up 5 bases and J gave up 7 bases; unmatched junction bases: 11. The CDR3, as DNA: TGTGCCAGCAGCCGGACCGGGACAGTCAGGGAGCAGTACTTC. Translating it yields CASSRTGTVREQYF.

The chain joins TRBV5-6 to TRBJ1-5; 9 bases agree with TRBD1. This CDR3 spans 16 amino acids. Germline CDR1 reads SGHDT; CDR2 reads YYEEEE. V was pared by 5 bases and J by 7 bases, with 13 bases of the junction left unmatched. CDR3 nucleotide sequence: TGTGCCAGCAGTTCCGGGACAGGGATCTTCGCCCAGCCCCAGCATTTT. It encodes CASSSGTGIFAQPQHF.

The table lists this clone with a count of one. The chain links TRBV29-1 to TRBJ1-2, with D perhaps TRBD1 (5 bases). V lost 1 base and J 8 bases, leaving 11 bases between the germline ends. The CDR3 has 12 amino acids. Germline V CDR1 and CDR2: SQVTM, ANQGSEA. The CDR3 bases are TGCAGCGTTGAAGGGCAGGGCGAAGGCTACACCTTC. Translation gives CSVEGQGEGYTF.

This clone was observed a single time. The rearrangement joins TRBV19 to TRBJ2-3, with 8 bases that match TRBD2. Germline V gene sequence: CDR1 LNHDA, CDR2 SQIVND (reference sequence). The CDR3 loop spans 16 amino acids. J lost 2 bases, V lost 7 bases, and 11 bases had no gene match. CDR3 in DNA: TGTGCCAGTACTCGGGACGGGAGGGTAATCACAGATACGCAGTATTTT. Residues: CASTRDGRVITDTQYF.

The rearrangement links TRBV7-2 to TRBJ2-6; D gene uncertain. This CDR3 spans 15 amino acids. Trimming shortened V by 6 bases and J by 0 bases, and 9 bases separated the two germline ends. Germline V CDR1 and CDR2: SGHTA, FQGNSA. The CDR3 sequence is CASRHDNSGANVLTF. Here the CDR3 DNA reads TGTGCCAGCAGACACGACAACTCTGGGGCCAACGTCCTGACTTTC.

The V and J genes are TRBV3-1 (or the pseudogene TRBV3-2) and TRBJ1-6, with D perhaps matching TRBD1 (6 bases). The CDR3 consists of 20 residues. V shed 0 bases and J shed 9 bases, with 27 bases lying between them. Germline V CDR1 and CDR2: LGHDT, YNNKEL (reference sequence). The DNA for the CDR3 is TGTGCCAGCAGCCAAGATTTCACCGCCGCGGCGGGGGGCTTCACTTCACCCCTCCACTTT. It encodes CASSQDFTAAAGGFTSPLHF.

The chain links TRBV28 to TRBJ2-5; 9 bases line up with TRBD1. The CDR3 consists of 14 residues. Germline values: CDR1 MDHEN, CDR2 SYDVKM. The trim removed 3 bases at V and 5 bases at J, leaving 4 bases unmatched. This CDR3 is CASSLGGQGETQYF. CDR3 DNA: TGTGCCAGCAGTTTGGGGGGACAGGGTGAGACCCAGTACTTC.

The chain carries TRBV2 and TRBJ2-2; TRBD2 is a possible D gene (5 bases). This CDR3 comprises 16 residues. V was trimmed by 7 bases and J by 0 bases, leaving 15 bases between them. CDR1 is SNHLY and CDR2 is FYNNEI in the germline V gene. CDR3: CASTVGDYANTGELFF. In nucleotides, the CDR3 is TGTGCCAGCACTGTGGGAGACTACGCGAACACCGGGGAGCTGTTTTTT.

This chain connects TRBV7-2 to TRBJ2-7; 8 nucleotides agree with TRBD1. The V segment lost 2 bases and the J segment 2 bases; nucleotides outside the gene matches: 5. Germline V gene sequence: CDR1 SGHTA, CDR2 FQGNSA. The CDR3 covers 15 residues. This CDR3 is CASSLYPTGAYEQYF. The CDR3 region has the DNA TGTGCCAGCAGCTTATACCCGACAGGGGCCTACGAGCAGTACTTC.

The chain employs TRBV3-1 (or the pseudogene TRBV3-2) and TRBJ2-1; 8 bases are shared with TRBD2. Germline V lookup: CDR1 LGHDT, CDR2 YNNKEL (reference sequence). V shed 5 bases and J 7 bases; nucleotides not matched to a gene: 4. The CDR3 loop spans 13 amino acids. In DNA, the CDR3 is TGTGCCAGCAGCGGGACGGGGGGGAATGAGCAGTTCTTC. Translating gives CASSGTGGNEQFF.

This chain joins TRBV7-2 and TRBJ1-1; 8 bases map to TRBD1. The CDR3 is 13 residues long. Germline loops: CDR1 SGHTA, CDR2 FQGNSA. Trimming cost V 4 bases and J 12 bases; bases outside gene matches: 10. CDR3 amino acids: CASSYSTGVKTFF. In DNA, the CDR3 is TGTGCCAGCAGCTACTCGACAGGGGTAAAAACTTTCTTT.

The chain employs TRBV3-1 (or the pseudogene TRBV3-2) and TRBJ1-1, with D possibly TRBD1 on 6 matching bases. V shed 2 bases and J shed 6 bases, with 13 bases lying between them. The CDR3 has 14 amino acids. Germline assignment: CDR1 LGHDT and CDR2 YNNKEL (reference sequence). Here the CDR3 reads CASSQKLGTSEAFF. As DNA, the CDR3 is TGTGCCAGCAGCCAAAAGCTTGGGACATCTGAAGCTTTCTTT.

The rearrangement uses TRBV18 and TRBJ2-6; TRBD1 might be the D (5 bases). The CDR3 is 15 amino acids. Trimming pared 1 base from V and 2 bases from J, leaving 6 bases between. Germline V CDR1 and CDR2: KGHSH, LQKENI. This CDR3 reads CASSPQGPGANVLTF. The CDR3 nucleotides are TGTGCCAGCTCACCACAGGGGCCTGGGGCCAACGTCCTGACTTTC.

This chain uses TRBV5-6 with TRBJ1-2; 7 bases line up with TRBD1. The CDR3 covers 13 residues. Germline V lookup: CDR1 SGHDT, CDR2 YYEEEE. V was clipped by 4 bases and J by 4 bases; unmatched bases: 4. The chain's CDR3 is CASSGDSFYGYTF. The CDR3 coding sequence is TGTGCCAGCAGCGGGGACAGTTTCTATGGCTACACCTTC.

The rearrangement joins TRBV19 to TRBJ1-6, with a weak D call TRBD1 (6 bases). The CDR3 totals 18 residues. Trimming took off 4 bases at V and 0 bases at J, with 16 bases between the two ends. Per the germline V gene, CDR1 is LNHDA and CDR2 is SQIVND (reference sequence). The CDR3 spells CASSKNRVQSSYNSPLHF. CDR3 DNA sequence: TGTGCCAGTAGTAAAAACAGGGTCCAGAGCTCCTATAATTCACCCCTCCACTTT. The entire variable domain, with the rest obtained from reference TRBV19 and TRBJ1-6, is as follows: DGGITQSPKYLFRKEGQNVTLSCEQNLNHDAMYWYRQDPGQGLRLIYYSQIVNDFQKGDIAEGYSVSREKKESFPLTVTSAQKNPTAFYLCASSKNRVQSSYNSPLHFGNGTRLTVT.

The V and J genes are TRBV4-2 and TRBJ1-6, with D maybe TRBD1 (6 bases). This CDR3 spans 17 amino acids. V was cut by 0 bases and J by 4 bases, with 13 bases left in between. CDR1 is LGHNA, CDR2 YNFKEQ, per germline. The chain's CDR3 is CASSQDPPGQYNSPLHF. CDR3 DNA: TGTGCCAGCAGCCAAGATCCGCCGGGACAATATAATTCACCCCTCCACTTT.

This chain links TRBV9 with TRBJ2-1; unclear D gene. CDR1 and CDR2 (germline): SGDLS, YYNGEE. The CDR3 length is 16 residues. The V gene lost 0 bases and the J gene lost 8 bases, with 18 bases spanning the gap. Written as DNA, the CDR3 is TGTGCCAGCAGCGTAGGGGCCTCTGGGCTGGTCGATGAGCAGTTCTTC. The encoded protein is CASSVGASGLVDEQFF.

V and J are TRBV19 and TRBJ1-6, with a possible D match to TRBD1 (5 bases). Trimming removed 6 bases at V and 10 bases at J, with 22 bases between. This CDR3 region has 16 residues. The germline CDR1 and CDR2 sequences are LNHDA and SQIVND (reference sequence). For the CDR3, the DNA is TGTGCCAGTAGGCTCGGGTACCAGGGCCAAGGCTCACCCCTCCACTTT. Amino acid sequence: CASRLGYQGQGSPLHF.

The chain couples TRBV15 to TRBJ1-1; D perhaps matches TRBD1 (6 bases). Germline V gives CDR1 LNHNV, CDR2 YYDKDF (reference sequence). V gave up 4 bases and J gave up 5 bases, with 17 bases separating them. The CDR3 covers 15 residues. The CDR3 loop reads CATSTWDTPGTEAFF. In DNA form, the CDR3 reads TGTGCCACCAGCACCTGGGACACCCCGGGGACTGAAGCTTTCTTT.

The chain links TRBV2 to TRBJ2-3; TRBD2 agrees at 10 bases. V dropped 8 bases and J dropped 5; count of bases not matched to a gene: 7. There are 14 residues in the CDR3. The V gene's germline CDR1 is SNHLY and CDR2 FYNNEI. The CDR3: CASSLAGAIDTQYF. The DNA of the CDR3 is TGTGCCAGCTCCCTAGCGGGGGCTATAGATACGCAGTATTTT.

Relative to its sample, this clone is large. The CDR3 is CASSLTTGSNQPQHF. The DNA of the CDR3 is TGCGCCAGCAGCTTGACGACAGGGAGCAATCAGCCCCAGCATTTT. The J gene is TRBJ1-5, the V gene TRBV5-1; 7 positions match TRBD1. The CDR3 runs 15 residues. Germline lookup yields CDR1 SGHRS and CDR2 YFSETQ. V shed 1 base and J 1 base; nucleotides not matched to a gene: 2.